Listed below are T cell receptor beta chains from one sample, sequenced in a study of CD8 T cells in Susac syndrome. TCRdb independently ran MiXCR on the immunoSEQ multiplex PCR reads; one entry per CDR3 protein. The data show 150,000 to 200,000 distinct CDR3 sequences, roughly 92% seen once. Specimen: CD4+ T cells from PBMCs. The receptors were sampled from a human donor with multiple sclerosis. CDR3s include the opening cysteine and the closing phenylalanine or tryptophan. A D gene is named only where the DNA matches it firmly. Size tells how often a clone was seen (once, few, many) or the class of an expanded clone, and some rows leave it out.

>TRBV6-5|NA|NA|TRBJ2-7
CYSRILRSDPFNF
TGTTACTCCCGCATTTTACGGAGCGACCCCTTTAACTTC
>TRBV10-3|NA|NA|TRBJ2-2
CATGQLPNTGELFF
TGTGCCACAGGACAACTGCCGAACACCGGGGAGCTGTTTTTT
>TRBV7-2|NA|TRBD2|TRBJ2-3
CASSLSGRGADTQYF
TGTGCCAGCAGCCTTAGCGGGAGAGGGGCAGATACGCAGTATTTT
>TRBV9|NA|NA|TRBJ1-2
CASSVDSRVGYGYTF
TGTGCCAGCAGCGTAGACTCCAGGGTAGGATATGGCTACACCTTC
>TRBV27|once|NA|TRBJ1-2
CASSPTWEDYGYTF
TGTGCCAGCAGCCCTACTTGGGAGGACTATGGCTACACCTTC
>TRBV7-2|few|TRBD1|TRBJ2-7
CASSIRGQGGEQYF
TGTGCCAGCAGCATTAGAGGACAGGGTGGCGAGCAGTACTTC
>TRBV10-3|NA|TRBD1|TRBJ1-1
CAIHRGEATEAFF
TGTGCCATACACAGGGGAGAGGCCACTGAAGCTTTCTTT
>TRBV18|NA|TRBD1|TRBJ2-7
CASSLGTGPRYEQYF
TGTGCCAGCTCACTTGGGACAGGGCCCCGGTACGAGCAGTACTTC
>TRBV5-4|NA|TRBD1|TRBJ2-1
CASSSRQGNNEQFF
TGTGCCAGCAGCTCCCGACAGGGGAACAATGAGCAGTTCTTC
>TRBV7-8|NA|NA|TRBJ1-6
CASSLQGVRNSPLHF
TGTGCCAGCAGCTTACAAGGGGTTCGTAATTCACCCCTCCACTTT
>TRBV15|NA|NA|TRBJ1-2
CATSREGRGGYGYTF
TGTGCCACCAGCAGAGAAGGAAGGGGAGGGTATGGCTACACCTTC
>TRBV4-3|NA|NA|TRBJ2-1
CASKSGVWDNEQFF
TGCGCCAGCAAATCGGGAGTGTGGGACAATGAGCAGTTCTTC
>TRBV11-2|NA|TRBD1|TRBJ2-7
CASSSPRQGDYEQYF
TGTGCCAGCAGCTCCCCGAGACAGGGGGACTACGAGCAGTACTTC
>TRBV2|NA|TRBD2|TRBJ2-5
CASSPGLAGSETQYF
TGTGCCAGCAGTCCGGGACTAGCGGGTTCAGAGACCCAGTACTTC
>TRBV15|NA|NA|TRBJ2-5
CATSGTGRERETQYF
TGTGCCACCAGCGGCACAGGGCGGGAGAGGGAGACCCAGTACTTC
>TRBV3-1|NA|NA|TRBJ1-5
CASSQGGGHQPQHF
TGTGCCAGCAGCCAAGGGGGGGGCCATCAGCCCCAGCATTTT
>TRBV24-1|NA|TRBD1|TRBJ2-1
CATSPGTGTYNEQFF
TGTGCCACCAGCCCCGGGACAGGGACCTACAATGAGCAGTTCTTC
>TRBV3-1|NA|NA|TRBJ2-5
CASSQVGGETQYF
TGTGCCAGCAGCCAAGTCGGCGGGGAGACCCAGTACTTC
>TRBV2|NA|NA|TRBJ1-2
CASGRGSGYTF
TGTGCCAGCGGGAGGGGATCCGGCTACACCTTC
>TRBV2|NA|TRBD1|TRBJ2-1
CASSSTGLNEQFF
TGTGCCAGCAGTTCGACAGGGCTGAATGAGCAGTTCTTC
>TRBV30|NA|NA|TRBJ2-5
CAWSGTGNRETQYF
TGTGCCTGGAGTGGCACAGGGAATCGGGAGACCCAGTACTTC
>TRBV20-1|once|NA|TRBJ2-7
CSAARRGAGSYEQYF
TGCAGTGCTGCACGACGGGGCGCGGGAAGCTACGAGCAGTACTTC
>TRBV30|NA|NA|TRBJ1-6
CAWSVGILNSPLHF
TGTGCCTGGAGTGTGGGGATCCTTAATTCACCCCTCCACTTT
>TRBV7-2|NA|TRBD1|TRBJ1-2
CASSPDRASGYTF
TGTGCCAGCAGCCCCGACAGGGCTAGTGGCTACACCTTC
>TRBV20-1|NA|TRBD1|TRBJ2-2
CSASRDSNTGELFF
TGCAGTGCTTCCCGGGACAGCAACACCGGGGAGCTGTTTTTT
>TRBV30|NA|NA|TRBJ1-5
CAWSWGNQPQHF
TGTGCCTGGAGTTGGGGTAATCAGCCCCAGCATTTT
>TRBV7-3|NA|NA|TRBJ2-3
CASSLTRDLITDTQYF
TGTGCCAGCAGCTTAACCCGTGACTTAATCACAGATACGCAGTATTTT
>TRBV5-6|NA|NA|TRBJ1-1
CASSPLGMVTEAFF
TGTGCCAGCAGCCCACTCGGGATGGTCACTGAAGCTTTCTTT
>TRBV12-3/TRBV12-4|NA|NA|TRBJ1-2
CASSPPATF
TGTGCCAGCAGCCCACCCGCCACCTTC
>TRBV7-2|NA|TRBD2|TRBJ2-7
CASSLEAGGHLFYEQYF
TGTGCCAGCAGCTTAGAAGCGGGAGGTCACCTATTCTACGAGCAGTACTTC
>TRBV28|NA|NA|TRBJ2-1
CASSFSLLRGLDNEQFF
TGTGCCAGCAGTTTCAGTTTGTTGCGGGGGCTAGACAATGAGCAGTTCTTC
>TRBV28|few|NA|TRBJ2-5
CASSPLGGGSETQYF
TGTGCCAGCAGTCCGCTTGGGGGAGGTAGCGAGACCCAGTACTTC
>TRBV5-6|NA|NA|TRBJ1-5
CASSFRAAADYSNQPQHF
TGTGCCAGCAGCTTTCGGGCAGCAGCCGATTATAGCAATCAGCCCCAGCATTTT
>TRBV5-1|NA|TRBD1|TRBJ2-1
CASSLAGTEYNEQFF
TGCGCCAGCAGCTTGGCGGGGACAGAGTACAATGAGCAGTTCTTC
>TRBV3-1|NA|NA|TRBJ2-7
CASSQGLGVSYEQYF
TGTGCCAGCAGCCAGGGCCTAGGGGTTTCCTACGAGCAGTACTTC
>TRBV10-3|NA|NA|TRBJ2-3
CAISGQASTDTQYF
TGTGCCATCAGTGGACAAGCAAGCACAGATACGCAGTATTTT
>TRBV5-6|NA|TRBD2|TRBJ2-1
CASSRGTSGNNNEQFF
TGTGCCAGCAGCAGGGGGACTAGCGGGAACAACAATGAGCAGTTCTTC
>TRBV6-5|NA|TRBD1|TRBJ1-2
CASSSPTGTKVDYGYTF
TGTGCCAGCAGTTCTCCGACAGGGACGAAGGTCGACTATGGCTACACCTTC
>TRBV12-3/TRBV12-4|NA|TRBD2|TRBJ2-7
CASSLEAGGREQYF
TGTGCCAGCAGTTTGGAAGCGGGGGGGCGCGAGCAGTACTTC
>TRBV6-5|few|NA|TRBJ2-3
CASSYRRGTDTQYF
TGTGCCAGCAGTTACCGGCGGGGCACAGATACGCAGTATTTT
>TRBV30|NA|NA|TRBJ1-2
CAWSPTRTEKPMGGYTF
TGTGCCTGGAGCCCGACAAGGACAGAAAAACCTATGGGAGGCTACACCTTC
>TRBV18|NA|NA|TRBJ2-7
CASSPRLNSYEQYF
TGTGCCAGCTCACCTAGACTTAACTCCTACGAGCAGTACTTC
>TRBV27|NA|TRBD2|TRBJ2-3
CASSRGGRPDTQYF
TGTGCCAGCAGCCGGGGGGGCCGGCCAGATACGCAGTATTTT
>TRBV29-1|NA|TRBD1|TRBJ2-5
CSVGLGGYETQYF
TGCAGCGTTGGGCTAGGGGGCTATGAGACCCAGTACTTC
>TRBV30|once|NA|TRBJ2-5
CAWRNAETQYF
TGTGCCTGGAGGAACGCGGAGACCCAGTACTTC
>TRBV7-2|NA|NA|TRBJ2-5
CASSPGVTRETQYF
TGTGCCAGCAGCCCAGGAGTGACGCGGGAGACCCAGTACTTC
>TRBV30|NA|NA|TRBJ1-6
CAWTFGNSSPLHF
TGTGCCTGGACTTTCGGGAATAGTTCACCCCTCCACTTT
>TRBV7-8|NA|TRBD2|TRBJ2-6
CASSLVAGVLGILTF
TGTGCCAGCAGCTTAGTCGCGGGGGTCTTAGGTATCCTGACTTTC
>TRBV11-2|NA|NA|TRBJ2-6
CASSLWGAGANVLTF
TGTGCCAGCAGCTTATGGGGTGCTGGGGCCAACGTCCTGACTTTC
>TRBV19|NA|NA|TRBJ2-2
CASLRTANTGELFF
TGTGCCAGTCTCCGAACAGCGAACACCGGGGAGCTGTTTTTT
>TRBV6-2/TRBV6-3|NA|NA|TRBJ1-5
CASSPRQDSNQPQHF
TGTGCCAGCAGTCCCCGACAGGATAGCAATCAGCCCCAGCATTTT
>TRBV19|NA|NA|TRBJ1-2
CASSEQGRVGGYTF
TGTGCCAGTAGTGAGCAGGGGCGAGTAGGTGGCTACACCTTC
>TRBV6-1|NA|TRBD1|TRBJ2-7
CASSAPRGGGGYEQYF
TGTGCCAGCAGTGCCCCCCGAGGGGGCGGCGGTTACGAGCAGTACTTC
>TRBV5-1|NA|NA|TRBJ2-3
CASSLVAVSTDTQYF
TGCGCTAGCAGCTTGGTGGCGGTTAGCACAGATACGCAGTATTTT
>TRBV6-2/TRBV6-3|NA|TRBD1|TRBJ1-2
CASSSGTGSHGYTF
TGTGCCAGCAGTTCCGGGACAGGGAGCCATGGCTACACCTTC
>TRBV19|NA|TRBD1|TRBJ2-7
CASSRTGTNLYEQYF
TGTGCCAGTAGTAGGACAGGGACCAACCTCTACGAGCAGTACTTC
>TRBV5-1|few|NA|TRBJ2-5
CASSLGTVQETQYF
TGCGCCAGCAGCTTGGGGACAGTACAAGAGACCCAGTACTTC
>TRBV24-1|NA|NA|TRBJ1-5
CATSGRWSNQPQHF
TGTGCCACCAGTGGGAGGTGGAGCAATCAGCCCCAGCATTTT
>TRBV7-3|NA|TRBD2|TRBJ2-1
CASSLGRGGYNEQFF
TGTGCCAGCAGCTTAGGTCGCGGGGGATACAATGAGCAGTTCTTC
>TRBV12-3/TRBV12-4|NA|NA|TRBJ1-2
CASSLRGSYGYTF
TGTGCCAGCAGCCTACGGGGGAGCTATGGCTACACCTTC